Included here is one TCR beta chain sequence, with context. Its specificity is not known. One junction end disagrees with the germline gene, perhaps due to a read error. The sample comes from a study of T cells in Graves' hyperthyroidism and ophthalmopathy. Study observations and caveats: Ophthalmopathy and stable hyperthyroidism were told apart by a 13 V-J model.

The CDR3 is 15 amino acids. Germline V gives CDR1 MNHEY, CDR2 SMNVEV (reference sequence). Patients with uncontrolled infections, other autoimmune diseases, pregnancy or lactation were excluded. The TCR beta CDR3 regions underwent amplification using RNA transcripts as the source. TCR CDR3 regions were first amplified by RT-PCR with HTBI primers. TCRdb itself ran the multiplex PCR reads through MiXCR, one entry per CDR3 protein. Among about 690,000 distinct CDR3 sequences listed, 17% were seen once. The sequencing sample was made of blood. The receptor comes from a man between 50 and 59 years old with Graves' hyperthyroidism. The genes are TRBV27 and TRBJ2-3; perhaps TRBD2 as D (6 bases). CDR3: CAGRRLAVPTDTQYF. CDR3 DNA sequence: TGTGCCGGCAGGCGATTAGCGGTTCCCACAGATACGCAGTATTTT.